The T cell receptor beta chain under discussion was sequenced for a study of cytomegalovirus exposure and HLA in healthy donors. General study findings and limits: Per a prior analysis, the majority of TCR beta V segments were productive roughly 90% or roughly 30% of the time. Reported results showed that the classifier diagnosed cytomegalovirus status with high specificity and sensitivity.

This clone was seen once. Its specificity is not known. The V and J ends lost 5 bases and 3 bases respectively, with 20 bases between them. CDR3 length equals 17 residues. Germline V lookup: CDR1 SGHTA, CDR2 FQGNSA. PCR employed 60 Vbeta and 13 Jbeta primers. Original methodology: The authors later counted roughly 77 million unique TCR beta chains, roughly 10 million of them shared. Repertoires were generated with immunoSEQ multiplex PCR, while TCRdb's copy carries only in-frame clones and drops some. The V and J calls and clone size are taken from that table; D and trimming were inferred from the DNA. Found here are roughly 80,000 clones, about 70% of them singletons; the top ten hold 12%.

This chain connects TRBV7-2 to TRBJ2-1; possible D gene TRBD2, 6 bases. The sequencing input was PBMCs. The receptor's source is a male donor in good health and CMV-seropositive. CDR3 nucleotide sequence: TGTGCCAGCAGCCCACGGCGGGGAGCGGCGAACTACAATGAGCAGTTCTTC. Its protein is CASSPRRGAANYNEQFF.